A selection of T cell receptor beta chains follows, all from one sample in a study of human T cells and chemical hapten exposure. TCRdb re-analysed the RACE reads in MiXCR, keeping a single row per CDR3 protein. Of approximately 100,000 distinct CDR3 sequences listed, less than 15% were seen once; the top ten hold about 1.6%. The material sequenced was whole blood, taken in connection with sensitization to the hapten diphenylcyclopropenone (DPC). These receptors were collected from a woman aged 45-65 years with alopecia areata. Some clones in this sample may be carry-over from other donors' samples. CDR3s include the opening cysteine and the closing phenylalanine or tryptophan. The order of the fields is D gene, J gene, V gene, clone size, CDR3 DNA, CDR3 protein. D genes are given only for firm matches. Only some rows state a clone size, as once, few, many or a class for expanded clones.

. TRBJ1-1 TRBV20-1 . TGCAGTGCTGCCCCCTCTGTAGGGAACACTGAAGCTTTCTTT CSAAPSVGNTEAFF
. TRBJ2-3 TRBV20-1 many TGCAGTGCTAGAGATCCCTCGATGCGGAGCACAGATACGCAGTATTTT CSARDPSMRSTDTQYF
. TRBJ1-1 TRBV7-9 many TGTGCCAGCAGCTTAGTTGGGATGAACACTGAAGCTTTCTTT CASSLVGMNTEAFF
TRBD1 TRBJ1-5 TRBV12-3/TRBV12-4 . TGTGCCAGCAGTCGACAGGGGGAGCATCAGCCCCAGCATTTT CASSRQGEHQPQHF
TRBD1 TRBJ2-7 TRBV29-1 many TGCAGCGTTGGAGGGAGGACAGGGACGGACGAGCAGTACTTC CSVGGRTGTDEQYF
. TRBJ2-1 TRBV5-1 few TGCGCCAGCAGTCTAGCTAGCTCCTACAATGAGCAGTTCTTC CASSLASSYNEQFF
. TRBJ2-2 TRBV7-9 . TGTGCCAGCAGCGGCACAGGGAGGACCGGGGAGCTGTTTTTT CASSGTGRTGELFF
. TRBJ1-2 TRBV5-4 many TGTGCCTCCGGGGCCTACTATGGCTACACCTTC CASGAYYGYTF
. TRBJ2-2 TRBV5-1 . TGCGCCAGCAGCTGGGGGGATCGGGACACCGGGGAGCTGTTTTTT CASSWGDRDTGELFF
. TRBJ2-7 TRBV7-2 few TGTGCCAGCAGCTCCCAAAGAGATGTTTGGGACACCTCCTACGAGCAGTACTTC CASSSQRDVWDTSYEQYF
. TRBJ1-2 TRBV2 . TGTGCCACGGCGGGGCCAGGCCGACCTTATGGCTACACCTTC CATAGPGRPYGYTF
TRBD2 TRBJ2-3 TRBV6-5 . TGTGCCAGCAGTTCCTGGGGGGGGAGCACAGATACGCAGTATTTT CASSSWGGSTDTQYF
. TRBJ2-1 TRBV4-3 few TGCGCCAGCAGCCAAGGGTTGGCAGGGTGGGATGAGCAGTTCTTC CASSQGLAGWDEQFF
. TRBJ1-1 TRBV7-6 . TGTGCCAGCAGCTTAGGATGGGACACTGAAGCTTTCTTT CASSLGWDTEAFF
. TRBJ2-5 TRBV7-2 few TGTGCCAGCAGCCCTCGGCAACTCCGGCTCGGGGAGACCCAGTACTTC CASSPRQLRLGETQYF
. TRBJ1-5 TRBV18 few TGTGCCAGCTCTCCGGGGGGGGATCAGCCCCAGCATTTT CASSPGGDQPQHF
TRBD2 TRBJ2-3 TRBV20-1 many TGCAGTGCTCCCCCGCGGGGGTCCACAGATACGCAGTATTTT CSAPPRGSTDTQYF
. TRBJ2-7 TRBV4-1 many TGCGCCAGCAGCCCGGGACTTAAGTCCTACGAGCAGTACTTC CASSPGLKSYEQYF
TRBD1 TRBJ1-6 TRBV12-3/TRBV12-4 few TGTGCCAGCAGTTTAATGGGGACAGGGGATTCACCCCTCCACTTT CASSLMGTGDSPLHF
. TRBJ1-2 TRBV6-5 many TGTGCCAGCAGTTACTCGAATGCGGGGGACGGCTATGGCTACACCTTC CASSYSNAGDGYGYTF
. TRBJ2-7 TRBV28 few . CASSSSGPVRYF
. TRBJ2-3 TRBV4-3 few TGCGCCAGCAGCCAAGATCCCGGGGGCCGGGATACGCAGTATTTT CASSQDPGGRDTQYF
. TRBJ1-2 TRBV7-2 few TGTGCCAGCAGCGCAGGGTTGGCTGGTGGCTACACCTTC CASSAGLAGGYTF
TRBD1 TRBJ1-5 TRBV29-1 . TGCAGCGTCGGAGGGACAGAGAATCAGCCCCAGCATTTT CSVGGTENQPQHF
. TRBJ2-2 TRBV20-1 . TGCAGTGCTAGGGAACACGGGGCGTACACCGGGGAGCTGTTTTTT CSAREHGAYTGELFF
. TRBJ2-2 TRBV7-9 many TGTGCCAGCAGCCTACCCCTTCCGCTAGGTGGGGAGCTGTTTTTT CASSLPLPLGGELFF
TRBD1 TRBJ1-4 TRBV11-2 many TGTGCCAGCAGCTTGGGACAGTCATATGAAAAACTGTTTTTT CASSLGQSYEKLFF
. TRBJ1-2 TRBV18 few TGTGCCAGCTCACCCTACGACACGGAAGATTATGGCTACACCTTC CASSPYDTEDYGYTF